This T cell receptor (beta chain) was obtained from a study of blood T cell repertoires in COVID-19. Under the authors' procedure: Cell counts per sample came from amplifying reference gene primers. Sequencing used immunoSEQ multiplex PCR; TCRdb keeps in-frame clones, though not all of them. The V and J calls and clone size were taken over from that table, and D and trimming were inferred from the DNA. The sample has about 670,000 clones, about 90% seen once. Trimming shortened V by 10 bases and J by 7 bases, and 10 bases separated the two germline ends. The CDR3 covers 10 residues. Germline V CDR1 and CDR2: SEHNR, FQNEAQ (reference sequence).

This clonotype was obtained from a woman between 18 and 29 years old with acute or convalescent COVID-19. The source material was peripheral blood. The chain uses TRBV7-9 and TRBJ1-1; D is perhaps TRBD1 (6 bases). CDR3 loop: CATGTNEAFF. The CDR3 DNA reads TGTGCCACCGGGACAAATGAAGCTTTCTTT.